This T cell receptor beta chain was sequenced for a study of blood T cell repertoires in COVID-19. About the study: T cells, B-cell-depleted T cells, or PBMCs provided the cDNA or gDNA that served as material.

V dropped 5 bases and J dropped 0; count of bases not matched to a gene: 6. The CDR3 length is 15 residues. CDR1 and CDR2 (germline): LNHDA, SQIVND (reference sequence). The data were produced by immunoSEQ multiplex PCR, yet TCRdb's version contains in-frame clones alone and is incomplete. Here the sample spans approximately 320,000 clones, around 85% being singletons. Sequencing was done on a sample of peripheral blood. The receptor was isolated from a human donor in a cohort sampled during active COVID-19. This chain uses TRBV19 with TRBJ1-1; 7 nucleotides align to TRBD1. In nucleotides, the CDR3 is TGTGCCAGTAGTTCCCCGGGACAGCTGAACACTGAAGCTTTCTTT. As protein: CASSSPGQLNTEAFF.